One and the same sample provided the 30 T cell receptor beta chains below, sequenced in a study of vaccination and CD4 T cells after COVID-19. The assay that was used to sequence DNA from cultured CD4+ T cells was the Oncomine TCR Beta short-read assay. Via MiXCR, TCRdb re-called the PCR reads, giving one row per CDR3 protein. This table holds some 9,700 distinct CDR3 sequences, 50% to 65% found once. Regarding treatment: roughly 10-day PBMC culture with coronavirus spike peptide pools or control peptides (ViraFEST assay). Before the COVID-19 pandemic (2011-2018), CD4+ T cells were obtained from the unexposed donor. What these receptors recognize is not known. The sample comprised CD4+ T cells from blood, cultured in vitro. The source of these receptors is a human donor in good health.

This chain connects TRBV7-9 to TRBJ2-5, with D unclear. The CDR3 runs 14 residues. Germline lookup yields CDR1 SEHNR and CDR2 FQNEAQ (reference sequence). Between the trimmed V and J ends, which lost 0 bases and 8 bases, there was a span of 13 bases. In DNA, the CDR3 is TGTGCCAGCAGCTTAGCATCGGCCCAAGGCACCCAGTACTTC. It yields the protein CASSLASAQGTQYF.

This clonotype has only a few counts. This sequence joins TRBV7-2 and TRBJ2-7; TRBD1 matches 11 bases. The V and J ends lost 1 base and 4 bases, in that order; junction bases with no gene match: 0. The CDR3 runs to 14 residues. Germline V gene data show CDR1 as SGHTA and CDR2 as FQGNSA. CDR3 bases: TGTGCCAGCAGCTTAGGGGACAGGGGGTACGAGCAGTACTTC. Translated: CASSLGDRGYEQYF.

The V and J genes are TRBV5-1 and TRBJ2-7; no definite D call. The CDR3 has 13 residues. V was trimmed by 4 bases and J by 7 bases, leaving 15 bases between them. CDR1 and CDR2 (germline): SGHRS, YFSETQ. The CDR3 spells CASSTGPTLEQYF. Written as DNA, the CDR3 is TGCGCCAGCAGCACCGGACCCACTTTGGAGCAGTACTTC.

This sequence joins TRBV7-9 and TRBJ2-7; D is unresolved. The CDR3 length is 12 residues. Germline CDR1 reads SEHNR; CDR2 reads FQNEAQ (reference sequence). The V and J ends lost 5 bases and 3 bases respectively, with 8 bases between them. The CDR3 bases are TGTGCCAGCAGCCTCGACATCTACGAGCAGTACTTC. It specifies CASSLDIYEQYF.

Turning to this clonotype: The CDR3 does not close with the conserved phenylalanine or tryptophan, likely indicating a read error. CDR3 sequence (DNA): TGTGCCAGCAGCTTAATCGGGAGGGGAATTCAAGAGACCCAGTACATC. Its translation is CASSLIGRGIQETQYI. The genes are TRBV7-2 and TRBJ2-5, with 8 nucleotides matching TRBD2. The junction had 7 bases not matched to a gene; V was cut back by 2 bases and J by 2 bases. Looked up from germline, CDR1 is SGHTA and CDR2 is FQGNSA. The CDR3 length is 16 residues.

The chain employs TRBV5-1 and TRBJ2-3; 7 nucleotides agree with TRBD2. V lost 3 bases and J lost 4; bases outside the gene matches: 2. The CDR3 runs to 13 residues. CDR1 is SGHRS, CDR2 YFSETQ, per germline. In DNA, the CDR3 is TGCGCCAGCAGCTCCCGGGAGGCAGATACGCAGTATTTT. Its protein is CASSSREADTQYF.

This chain uses TRBV7-2 with TRBJ1-5; 7 nucleotides line up with TRBD1. Germline V gene sequence: CDR1 SGHTA, CDR2 FQGNSA. The CDR3 sequence is 15 residues long. J lost 4 bases, V lost 4 bases, and 7 bases had no gene match. CDR3 residues: CASSYGGQLNQPQHF. The CDR3 DNA is TGTGCCAGCAGCTACGGGGGACAGCTTAATCAGCCCCAGCATTTT.

CDR3 residues: CASSGQVNTEAFF. The CDR3 bases are TGCGCCAGCAGTGGACAGGTGAACACTGAAGCTTTCTTT. This sequence joins TRBV10-1 and TRBJ1-1; possibly TRBD1 for D (6 bases). The CDR3 covers 13 residues. The germline gives CDR1 WNHNN, CDR2 SYGVQD (reference sequence). With 4 bases removed from V and 0 bases from J, the gap between germline ends came to 6 bases.

The chain uses TRBV20-1 and TRBJ2-5; TRBD1 agrees at 9 bases. Germline V gene lookup returns CDR1 DFQATT and CDR2 SNEGSKA (reference sequence). This CDR3 contains 15 residues. The junction had 7 bases not matched to a gene; V was cut back by 5 bases and J by 0 bases. The CDR3 is CSAAPGTGNQETQYF. The CDR3, as DNA: TGCAGTGCTGCCCCCGGGACAGGGAACCAAGAGACCCAGTACTTC.

V gene TRBV12-3 or TRBV12-4 combines with J gene TRBJ1-5, with D hard to call. This CDR3 is 14 amino acids long. Trimming pared 2 bases from V and 7 bases from J, leaving 12 bases between. In DNA, the CDR3 is TGTGCCAGCAGTTTATCCGCGGAAGGGCAGCCCCAGCATTTT. It is translated as CASSLSAEGQPQHF.

J is TRBJ2-5 and V is TRBV6-1; possibly TRBD2 for D (6 bases). Trimming left V 5 bases short and J 5 bases short, with 15 bases between. The CDR3 covers 14 residues. Germline V gene lookup returns CDR1 MNHNS and CDR2 SASEGT. The DNA for the CDR3 is TGTGCCAGCAGTACTCCACGACTAGAGGAGACCCAGTACTTC. It is translated as CASSTPRLEETQYF.

This clonotype appeared a few times. The chain combines TRBV20-1 with TRBJ2-5; the D gene is possibly TRBD2 (5 bases). Deletions cut 6 bases from V and 6 bases from J, with 23 bases between. The CDR3 is 15 amino acids. CDR1 DFQATT and CDR2 SNEGSKA come from the germline V gene (reference sequence). The CDR3 bases are TGCAGTGCCACGGTTCCGACCGGGGATAGGAAGACCCAGTACTTC. Encoded protein: CSATVPTGDRKTQYF.

This chain joins TRBV6-4 and TRBJ1-5, with no clear D. CDR3 length: 13 amino acids. In germline, CDR1 is MRHNA, CDR2 SNTAGT. Trimming left V 3 bases short and J 6 bases short, with 9 bases between. The CDR3 here is CASSELGGQPQHF. The CDR3 DNA follows: TGTGCCAGCAGTGAACTCGGAGGTCAGCCCCAGCATTTT.

The chain has TRBV3-1 and TRBJ1-6; D not resolved. Germline values: CDR1 LGHDT, CDR2 YNNKEL (reference sequence). Trimming took off 3 bases at V and 8 bases at J, with 8 bases between the two ends. The CDR3 is made up of 13 amino acids. The CDR3 region is CASSQNRDSPLHF. For the CDR3, the DNA is TGTGCCAGCAGCCAGAACAGAGATTCACCCCTCCACTTT. The variable domain in full, with the rest retrieved from reference TRBV3-1 and TRBJ1-6, is DTAVSQTPKYLVTQMGNDKSIKCEQNLGHDTMYWYKQDSKKFLKIMFSYNNKELIINETVPNRFSPKSPDKAHLNLHINSLELGDSAVYFCASSQNRDSPLHFGNGTRLTVT.

The chain is built from TRBV15 and TRBJ2-7; D remains ambiguous. V was pared by 7 bases and J by 1 base, with 14 bases between. Germline CDR1 and CDR2: LNHNV and YYDKDF (reference sequence). The CDR3 consists of 14 residues. The CDR3 DNA reads as TGTGCCACCACTACGGACCGCGGATCCTACGAGCAGTACTTC. Encoded protein: CATTTDRGSYEQYF.

The genes are TRBV7-9 and TRBJ1-5, with TRBD1 matching over 8 bases. The junction had 4 bases not matched to a gene; V was cut back by 5 bases and J by 4 bases. This CDR3 is 14 amino acids long. CDR1 and CDR2 from the germline V gene are SEHNR and FQNEAQ (reference sequence). The CDR3 loop reads CASSGGTGNQPQHF. In nucleotides, the CDR3 is TGTGCCAGCAGCGGCGGGACAGGTAATCAGCCCCAGCATTTT.

V gene TRBV10-1 combines with J gene TRBJ1-6; 8 bases are a match to TRBD1. CDR3 length equals 14 residues. CDR1 WNHNN and CDR2 SYGVQD come from the germline V gene (reference sequence). V dropped 4 bases and J dropped 10; count of bases not matched to a gene: 6. The CDR3 region has the DNA TGCGCCAGCAGTGGAGGACAGGGAAAATCACCCCTCCACTTT. It encodes CASSGGQGKSPLHF.

This clonotype was seen a handful of times. The V call is TRBV6-1, the J call TRBJ1-1; possible D gene TRBD1, 5 bases. V dropped 7 bases and J dropped 1 base, with 10 bases sitting between them. Germline lookup yields CDR1 MNHNS and CDR2 SASEGT. The CDR3 has 13 amino acids. Here the CDR3 DNA reads TGTGCCAGCAAAAGGGACCCGAACACTGAAGCTTTCTTT. It specifies CASKRDPNTEAFF.

V is TRBV23-1 and J is TRBJ2-7; no definite D call. TRBV23-1 is sorted into the ORF group, with uncertain function. Trimming stripped 0 bases from V and 4 bases from J, with 13 bases between. This CDR3 is 15 amino acids long. The CDR3 sequence: CASSQSGSGEYEQYF. CDR3 nucleotide sequence: TGCGCCAGCAGTCAATCGGGTTCAGGAGAATACGAGCAGTACTTC.

This chain connects TRBV4-3 to TRBJ2-3; perhaps TRBD2 as D (6 bases). Germline assignment: CDR1 LGHNA and CDR2 YSLEER. V was trimmed by 0 bases and J by 3 bases, leaving 16 bases between them. This CDR3 contains 17 residues. The CDR3: CASSQDWGGVGTDTQYF. The CDR3 DNA is TGCGCCAGCAGCCAAGATTGGGGCGGGGTGGGGACAGATACGCAGTATTTT.

The chain joins TRBV20-1 to TRBJ2-5, with TRBD2 identical over 12 bases. Per germline, CDR1 DFQATT and CDR2 SNEGSKA (reference sequence). The CDR3 has 14 residues. V trimming: 6 bases; J trimming: 5 bases; junction bases outside the gene matches: 7. The CDR3 loop is CSAKLAGGLETQYF. Written as DNA, the CDR3 is TGCAGTGCGAAGCTAGCGGGGGGGCTGGAGACCCAGTACTTC.

The CDR3 reads CASSGTSGSSYNEQFF. The CDR3 DNA is TGTGCCAGCAGTGGTACTAGCGGGAGCTCCTACAATGAGCAGTTCTTC. V and J are TRBV6-1 and TRBJ2-1; 11 bases match TRBD2. Germline V lookup: CDR1 MNHNS, CDR2 SASEGT. V lost 4 bases, J lost 0 bases, and 2 bases stayed unmatched. The CDR3 loop spans 16 amino acids.

The chain carries TRBV19 and TRBJ1-5; D might be TRBD1 (5 bases). This CDR3 comprises 16 residues. V dropped 4 bases and J dropped 3 bases, with 16 bases sitting between them. The germline CDR1 and CDR2 sequences are LNHDA and SQIVND (reference sequence). CDR3 sequence: CASSSGAVWDNQPQHF. The CDR3 coding sequence is TGTGCCAGTAGTAGTGGGGCTGTGTGGGACAATCAGCCCCAGCATTTT.

The chain links TRBV2 to TRBJ2-5; D may correspond to TRBD1 or TRBD2 (5 bases each). V was shortened by 6 bases and J by 5 bases, with 13 bases between the two germline ends. CDR1 and CDR2 from the germline V gene are SNHLY and FYNNEI. The CDR3 sequence is 13 residues long. The CDR3: CASRVTREETQYF. The CDR3 bases are TGTGCCAGCAGGGTGACCAGGGAGGAGACCCAGTACTTC.

The gene calls are TRBV7-9 and TRBJ2-2; weak D call: TRBD2 (6 bases). Germline V gives CDR1 SEHNR, CDR2 FQNEAQ (reference sequence). V dropped 6 bases and J dropped 0 bases, with 11 bases sitting between them. There are 15 residues in the CDR3. CDR3 coding DNA: TGTGCCAGCAGGACTAGGAATACGAACACCGGGGAGCTGTTTTTT. Translated: CASRTRNTNTGELFF.

The V and J genes are TRBV6-2 or TRBV6-3 and TRBJ2-7; D is undetermined. The CDR3 covers 15 residues. The germline V gene has CDR1 MNHEY and CDR2 SVGEGT. V dropped 0 bases and J dropped 4 bases, with 13 bases sitting between them. As DNA, the CDR3 is TGTGCCAGCAGTTACTCGAATCTGGCGGCTTACGAGCAGTACTTC. It specifies CASSYSNLAAYEQYF.

CDR3 in DNA: TGTGCCAGCAGTACGAGCGGGAACACCGGGGAGCTGTTTTTT. Translation gives CASSTSGNTGELFF. The chain has TRBV5-4 and TRBJ2-2; D might be TRBD2 (5 bases). CDR3 size: 14 residues. Germline V lookup: CDR1 SGHNT, CDR2 YYREEE (reference sequence). Deletions cut 5 bases from V and 1 base from J, with 9 bases between.

V and J are TRBV28 and TRBJ1-3, with 7 nucleotides matching TRBD1. In germline, CDR1 is MDHEN, CDR2 SYDVKM. This CDR3 has 18 residues. The V and J ends lost 4 bases and 0 bases, in that order; junction bases with no gene match: 12. CDR3: CASSSDYRGQVSGNTIYF. The DNA of the CDR3 is TGTGCCAGCAGTTCCGACTACAGGGGTCAGGTCTCTGGAAACACCATATATTTT.

This chain joins TRBV2 and TRBJ1-1, with D unclear. Trimming left V 7 bases short and J 2 bases short, with 11 bases between. This CDR3 comprises 13 residues. Germline CDR1 SNHLY, CDR2 FYNNEI. In DNA, the CDR3 is TGTGCCAGCATAGGGCACTCTAACACTGAAGCTTTCTTT. It yields the protein CASIGHSNTEAFF.

This clonotype was detected a few times. The chain is built from TRBV20-1 and TRBJ1-3; D uncertain. CDR3 size: 12 residues. Germline V gene data show CDR1 as DFQATT and CDR2 as SNEGSKA (reference sequence). V lost 3 bases and J lost 2, with 5 bases in between. The CDR3 spells CSAREPGNTIYF. The DNA for the CDR3 is TGCAGTGCTAGGGAGCCTGGAAACACCATATATTTT.